This is a list of T cell receptor beta chains from one sample in a study of CD8+ T cells in alopecia areata. Sequencing used immunoSEQ multiplex PCR; TCRdb keeps in-frame clones, though not all of them. There are under 150,000 clones in the sample; roughly 55% occur only once, and 4.5% to 6% lies in the top ten. The specimen was CD4+ T cells sorted from blood, collected at week 4, from a patient treated with tofacitinib. Receptors originate from a human donor with alopecia areata. CDR3s include the opening cysteine and the closing phenylalanine or tryptophan. The D gene is left open where the match is weak. The size field is filled for only some rows; it gives once, few, many or a size class.

V,J,size,D,DNA,CDR3
TRBV27,TRBJ1-5,NA,NA,TGTGCCAGCAGTCCACGGGCGGATTGGCTTCCCGTGCCCCAGCATTTT,CASSPRADWLPVPQHF
TRBV7-2,TRBJ1-1,few,NA,TGTGCCAGCAGCTTTCGGCGGAGGGTGGGCACTGAAGCTTTCTTT,CASSFRRRVGTEAFF
TRBV19,TRBJ2-6,NA,TRBD2,TGTGCCAGTAGCCCTACTAGCGGGAGGACTGGGGCCAACGTCCTGACTTTC,CASSPTSGRTGANVLTF
TRBV15,TRBJ1-1,once,TRBD1,TGTGCCACCAGCAGAGATTTGGGACAGACGAACACTGAAGCTTTCTTT,CATSRDLGQTNTEAFF
TRBV29-1,TRBJ2-5,NA,NA,TGCAGCGTCGCACAGGGATTAGAGACCCAGTACTTC,CSVAQGLETQYF
TRBV5-1,TRBJ2-7,NA,NA,TGCGCCAGCAGCTTGGGAGGGACCTACGAGCAGTACTTC,CASSLGGTYEQYF
TRBV4-2,TRBJ2-3,NA,TRBD2,TGTGCCAGCAGCCAAGGGACTAGCGGACCAGATACGCAGTATTTT,CASSQGTSGPDTQYF
TRBV5-6,TRBJ1-2,NA,TRBD1,TGTGCCAGCAGCCCTGACAGGGGGCCTAATGGCTACACCTTC,CASSPDRGPNGYTF
TRBV15,TRBJ2-3,few,TRBD2,TGTGCCACCAGCAGAGATTTTGCGGGGGGCACAGATACGCAGTATTTT,CATSRDFAGGTDTQYF
TRBV28,TRBJ2-5,NA,NA,TGTGCCAGTGGCCAGCAAGAGACCCAGTACTTC,CASGQQETQYF
TRBV5-4,TRBJ2-5,NA,TRBD1,TGTGCCAGCAGCTTACGACAGGGTGGCGAGACCCAGTACTTC,CASSLRQGGETQYF
TRBV5-1,TRBJ2-7,NA,NA,TGCGCCAGCAGCTCGGGAGCGGGACAGGATACTAGCGAGCAGTACTTC,CASSSGAGQDTSEQYF
TRBV5-6,TRBJ2-1,NA,NA,TGTGCCAGCAGCATGAGAGGGCTTACAGAGTTCTTC,CASSMRGLTEFF
TRBV30,TRBJ1-1,NA,NA,TGTGCCTGGAGTGGTAAGATAAACACTGAAGCTTTCTTT,CAWSGKINTEAFF
TRBV20-1,TRBJ2-5,NA,NA,TGCAGTGCAGACCAAGAGACCCAGTACTTC,CSADQETQYF
TRBV6-1,TRBJ1-4,NA,TRBD1,TGTGCCAGCAGTGCTACAGGGGGCTCCTCAACTAATGAAAAACTGTTTTTT,CASSATGGSSTNEKLFF
TRBV29-1,TRBJ2-2,few,NA,TGCAGCGTCTCGGGACCGCAGGGAAACACCGGGGAGCTGTTTTTT,CSVSGPQGNTGELFF
TRBV5-6,TRBJ2-5,NA,NA,TGTGCCAGCAGCGGGGGCAGAGGAGAGACCCAGTACTTC,CASSGGRGETQYF
TRBV4-1,TRBJ1-1,NA,TRBD1,TGCGCCAGCAGGGGACAGTTGAAGAACACTGAAGCTTTCTTT,CASRGQLKNTEAFF
TRBV5-1,TRBJ2-5,NA,NA,TGCGCCAGCAGCTGGAGCGGCGCGCAAGAGACCCAGTACTTC,CASSWSGAQETQYF
TRBV29-1,TRBJ2-3,NA,TRBD2,TGCAGCGTTGAAGCTATGAGGGGTACGCGGGGGAAAAGCACAGATACGCAGTATTTT,CSVEAMRGTRGKSTDTQYF
TRBV6-5,TRBJ2-5,NA,TRBD2,TGTGCCAGCAGCCGCGGGGGGGGAGAGACCCAGTACTTC,CASSRGGGETQYF
TRBV5-6,TRBJ2-4,NA,NA,TGTGCCAGCAGCTTCACGGGGGCCAAAAACATTCAGTACTTC,CASSFTGAKNIQYF
TRBV27,TRBJ2-3,NA,NA,TGTGCCAGCAGTATGAGGGGGGGGTTCACAGATACGCAGTATTTT,CASSMRGGFTDTQYF
TRBV5-4,TRBJ2-2,many,NA,TGTGCCAGCAGACTAGCAAACACCGGGGAGCTGTTTTTT,CASRLANTGELFF
TRBV29-1,TRBJ2-3,few,NA,TGCAGCGTTGGGCAGGGGGGGACCAGCACAGATACGCAGTATTTT,CSVGQGGTSTDTQYF
TRBV27,TRBJ2-3,NA,TRBD2,TGTGCCAGCAGTTCATGGGGAGGGAACACAGATACGCAGTATTTT,CASSSWGGNTDTQYF
TRBV29-1,TRBJ1-2,NA,NA,TGCAGCGTTGGGGACGAGAGCAATGGCTACACCTTC,CSVGDESNGYTF
TRBV5-6,TRBJ1-1,few,NA,TGTGCCAGCAGCTTACCGAACACTGAAGCTTTCTTT,CASSLPNTEAFF
TRBV7-9,TRBJ2-1,NA,TRBD1,TGTGCCAGCAGCTCGCCGACAGGGAGCATCTTCAATGAGCAGTTCTTC,CASSSPTGSIFNEQFF
TRBV29-1,TRBJ1-1,NA,NA,TGCAGCGCAGCGGAAGTGGCATCCTTGAACACTGAAGCTTTCTTT,CSAAEVASLNTEAFF
TRBV18,TRBJ2-5,NA,TRBD1,TGTGCCAGCTCACCTATTAACAGGGGGATGCGAGAGACCCAGTACTTC,CASSPINRGMRETQYF
TRBV5-6,TRBJ2-5,NA,NA,TGTGCCAGCAGCTTCAGGAACCAAGAGACCCAGTACTTC,CASSFRNQETQYF
TRBV11-2,TRBJ2-7,once,NA,TGTGCCAGCAGCTTAGTCGGGGGACTGCACGAGCAGTACTTC,CASSLVGGLHEQYF
TRBV15,TRBJ2-1,few,NA,TGTGCCACCAGCAGAGACGAGAGGGTCGGTGAGCAGTTCTTC,CATSRDERVGEQFF
TRBV27,TRBJ2-2,NA,NA,TGTGCCACCTCGCCTCAAACCGGGGAGCTGTTTTTT,CATSPQTGELFF
TRBV28,TRBJ1-5,NA,NA,TGTGCCAGTGCCCAGGTTTTTCGCAATCAGCCCCAGCATTTT,CASAQVFRNQPQHF
TRBV28,TRBJ2-5,NA,NA,TGTGCCAGCAGGGAGGACAGAGAGACCCAGTACTTC,CASREDRETQYF
TRBV25-1,TRBJ2-1,NA,NA,TGTGCCAGCAGTGAATTTGCGGAGCAGTTCTTC,CASSEFAEQFF
TRBV5-1,TRBJ2-1,NA,TRBD1,TGCGCCAGCAGCTTGGAGGTTGGGACAGGGGGCAGGAATGAGCAGTTCTTC,CASSLEVGTGGRNEQFF
TRBV2,TRBJ2-7,few,NA,TGTGCCAGCAGTGAAGCTCCTAGGGAGCAGTACTTC,CASSEAPREQYF
TRBV7-9,TRBJ2-5,few,NA,TGTGCCAGCAGCGACGGGAGACAACGAGAGACCCAGTACTTC,CASSDGRQRETQYF
TRBV28,TRBJ2-2,once,TRBD2,TGTGCCAGCAGACCGGGACTAGCGTCCGGGGAGCTGTTTTTT,CASRPGLASGELFF
TRBV27,TRBJ1-2,few,NA,TGTGCCAGCAGTCTAGACGGTCTCTTAGGTGGCTACACCTTC,CASSLDGLLGGYTF
TRBV7-2,TRBJ2-2,few,TRBD1,TGTGCCAGCAGGCGAACCGGGACAGGGGGCCCCGGGGAGCTGTTTTTT,CASRRTGTGGPGELFF
TRBV10-3,TRBJ2-6,NA,NA,TGTGCCATCAGCGCCGACAGGACCATCTCTGGGGCCAACGTCCTGACTTTC,CAISADRTISGANVLTF
TRBV10-3,TRBJ2-7,NA,NA,TGTGCCATCAGACCACAGGGACCAGACGAGCAGTACTTC,CAIRPQGPDEQYF
TRBV5-6,TRBJ1-2,NA,TRBD1,TGTGCCAGCTCGGGACAGGGGATACATGGCTACACCTTC,CASSGQGIHGYTF
TRBV13,TRBJ2-7,NA,NA,TGTGCCAGCAGCTTAGGACAGGTGTACGAGCAGTACTTC,CASSLGQVYEQYF
TRBV23-1,TRBJ1-2,NA,NA,TGCGCCAGCAGTCAATCAGGACGGATGACTGGCTACACCTTC,CASSQSGRMTGYTF
TRBV5-6,TRBJ2-3,NA,NA,TGTGCCAGCAGCTTGGGGAGAGTGGTCCTTGGCACAGATACGCAGTATTTT,CASSLGRVVLGTDTQYF
TRBV4-1,TRBJ2-5,NA,NA,TGCGCCAGCAGCCAAGCGCGGCTACACCAAGAGACCCAGTACTTC,CASSQARLHQETQYF